These T cell receptor beta chains were read from a single sample in a study of T cell repertoires in aging, cancer and after chemotherapy. TCRdb redid the calling of the multiplex PCR reads with MiXCR, one entry per CDR3 protein. Of fewer than 2,000 distinct CDR3 sequences listed, under 25% are singletons. The sequenced material came from blood. All receptors derive from a human donor with a blood cancer. CDR3s include the opening cysteine and the closing phenylalanine or tryptophan. D genes are given only for firm matches. Clone sizes are given selectively: once, few, many, or a class where the clone is expanded.

V	D	size	J	DNA	CDR3
TRBV4-1	TRBD2	NA	TRBJ2-3	TGCGCCAGCAGCCAAGGTAGCGGGACGTACACAGATACGCAGTATTTT	CASSQGSGTYTDTQYF
TRBV7-6	NA	medium-sized	TRBJ2-7	TGTGCCAGCAGCTTAGATCCCCTCTACGAGCAGTACTTC	CASSLDPLYEQYF
TRBV24-1	NA	medium-sized	TRBJ1-3	TGTGCCACCAGTGATCCAGGCTCCTCTGGAAACACCATATATTTT	CATSDPGSSGNTIYF
TRBV6-2/TRBV6-3	TRBD1	medium-sized	TRBJ1-2	TGTGCCAGCAGTTACCCGGGGACAGGCTATGGCTACACCTTC	CASSYPGTGYGYTF
TRBV29-1	TRBD2	medium-sized	TRBJ2-7	TGCAGCACCCGGGGGGGGTCGGGGGCCGGTGGGGGCTCCTACGAGCAGTACTTC	CSTRGGSGAGGGSYEQYF
TRBV5-6	TRBD1	large	TRBJ1-2	TGTGCCAGCAGCTCACCCGGGACAGGGAACTATGGCTACACCTTC	CASSSPGTGNYGYTF
TRBV13	TRBD1	large	TRBJ2-7	TGTGCCAGCAGCTTAGACAGGGGCCGATACTACGAGCAGTACTTC	CASSLDRGRYYEQYF
TRBV19	TRBD2	medium-sized	TRBJ2-3	TGTGCCAGTAACCCCGCGGGGGGAACGGCAGATACGCAGTATTTT	CASNPAGGTADTQYF
TRBV11-2	NA	few	TRBJ2-5	TGTGCCAGCAGCTTGCTGTCCAGGGGTGAGACCCAGTACTTC	CASSLLSRGETQYF
TRBV6-5	NA	medium-sized	TRBJ1-1	TGTGCCAGCAGTTACGCCAGGGGTTCCATGAACACTGAAGCTTTCTTT	CASSYARGSMNTEAFF
TRBV13	TRBD2	medium-sized	TRBJ2-5	TGTGCCAGCAGCGGACGACTAGCGGAGACCCAGTACTTC	CASSGRLAETQYF
TRBV5-1	TRBD1	NA	TRBJ2-2	TGCGCCAGCAGCCCCTTCACAGGGGGCAATACCGGGGAGCTGTTTTTT	CASSPFTGGNTGELFF
TRBV20-1	TRBD2	NA	TRBJ2-7	TGCAGTGCGTCCGGGACTAGTGATACCTACGAGCAGTACTTC	CSASGTSDTYEQYF
TRBV6-1	NA	NA	TRBJ1-1	TGTGCCAGCATCTTCGGGGCCGTGAACACTGAAGCTTTCTTT	CASIFGAVNTEAFF
TRBV5-1	TRBD2	NA	TRBJ2-1	TGCGCCAGCAGCCAGACTAGCGGGATCTATAGTGAGCAGTTCTTC	CASSQTSGIYSEQFF
TRBV5-1	TRBD2	NA	TRBJ2-1	TGCGCCAGCAGCTTGGGGACTAGCGGAGAGAACTACGAGCAGTTCTTC	CASSLGTSGENYEQFF
TRBV27	TRBD2	medium-sized	TRBJ2-1	TGTGCCAGCAGTGGACTAGCGGGAGGTGACAATGAGCAGTTCTTC	CASSGLAGGDNEQFF
TRBV10-3	TRBD1	NA	TRBJ1-1	TGTGCCAGCGGTGGGGACAGGGGAAACACAGAAGTCTTCTTT	CASGGDRGNTEVFF
TRBV5-1	NA	medium-sized	TRBJ1-5	TGCGCCAGCAGCTTGGAAGGGGCGGCTTATCAGCCCCAGCATTTT	CASSLEGAAYQPQHF
TRBV19	TRBD2	NA	TRBJ2-1	TGTGCCAGCAGCACTAGCGGGAGCGATGAGCAGTTCTTC	CASSTSGSDEQFF
TRBV10-1	NA	few	TRBJ1-5	TGCGCCAGCAGTGGAGGGGCCCCCAATCAGCCCCAGCATTTT	CASSGGAPNQPQHF
TRBV15	NA	large	TRBJ1-1	TGTGCCACCAGCTTAGAGGCGAACACTGAAGCTTTCTTT	CATSLEANTEAFF
TRBV28	TRBD2	NA	TRBJ2-1	TGTGCCAGCAGTTTGAGAGGCGGGAGCTCCTACAATGAGCAGTTCTTC	CASSLRGGSSYNEQFF
TRBV5-4	NA	medium-sized	TRBJ2-7	TGTGCCAGCAGCTTGCAGGGATACGAGCAGTACTTC	CASSLQGYEQYF
TRBV27	NA	medium-sized	TRBJ2-5	TGTGCCAGCAGTTTATTGTACGGACAAGAGACCCAGTACTTC	CASSLLYGQETQYF
TRBV6-1	TRBD2	NA	TRBJ2-1	TGTGCCTCGGGGGGGGCACGATACAATGAGCAGTTCTTC	CASGGARYNEQFF
TRBV2	TRBD1	NA	TRBJ1-2	TGTGCCAGCAATGGACAGGGAGTGGGGTTCAACTATGGCTACACCTTC	CASNGQGVGFNYGYTF
TRBV7-9	NA	medium-sized	TRBJ2-1	TGTGCCAGCAGCTTCTCCTCCTACAATGAGCAGTTCTTC	CASSFSSYNEQFF
TRBV7-2	NA	NA	TRBJ2-2	TGTGCCAGCAGCAGAGGGGGGGGGAACACCGGGGAGCTGTTTTTT	CASSRGGGNTGELFF
TRBV6-1	TRBD1	medium-sized	TRBJ1-1	TGTGCCAGCAGTCGACAGGGGGTGGGCCTCATGAACACTGAAGCTTTCTTT	CASSRQGVGLMNTEAFF
TRBV20-1	TRBD2	NA	TRBJ2-3	TGCAGTGCTAGCGGGAGGAGCGCAGATACGCAGTATTTT	CSASGRSADTQYF
TRBV20-1	NA	medium-sized	TRBJ1-5	TGCAGTGCTAGCCCCCATAGCAATCAGCCCCAGCATTTT	CSASPHSNQPQHF
TRBV6-6	NA	medium-sized	TRBJ1-1	TGTGCCAGCAGTTACCACGGTAAGAACACTGAAGCTTTCTTT	CASSYHGKNTEAFF
TRBV7-9	NA	few	TRBJ1-2	TGTGCCAGCAGCCCACCCCTATCTGGGCTGGTCTATGGCTACACCTTC	CASSPPLSGLVYGYTF
TRBV15	NA	medium-sized	TRBJ1-5	TGTGCCACCAGCAGAGACCGGGACGGGTTATTTCAGCCCCAGCATTTT	CATSRDRDGLFQPQHF
TRBV12-3/TRBV12-4	NA	medium-sized	TRBJ2-2	TGTGCCAGCAGTTTGGACTGGGGAAGAGGAGCGGATCACACCGGGGAGCTGTTTTTT	CASSLDWGRGADHTGELFF
TRBV6-6	TRBD1	NA	TRBJ1-5	TGTGCCAGCAGCACCGGGACAGACCTCGGTCAGCCCCAGCATTTT	CASSTGTDLGQPQHF
TRBV5-4	TRBD1	NA	TRBJ1-4	TGTGCCAGCAGCTTGAGACAGGGGGCGGGAACTAATGAAAAACTGTTTTTT	CASSLRQGAGTNEKLFF
TRBV10-3	TRBD2	NA	TRBJ2-5	TGTGCCACCACGGGCGGGAGTGGGCTGGGAGAGACCCAGTACTTC	CATTGGSGLGETQYF
TRBV12-3/TRBV12-4	NA	medium-sized	TRBJ2-1	TGTGCCAGCAGTTTAAACAATGAGCAGTTCTTC	CASSLNNEQFF
TRBV20-1	NA	NA	TRBJ2-1	TGCAGTGCTACTTCCAGGGATCGCGGCTACAATGAGCAGTTCTTC	CSATSRDRGYNEQFF
TRBV11-1	NA	large	TRBJ2-3	TGTGCCAGCAGCCCGACCTCCCCCAGCACAGATACGCAGTATTTT	CASSPTSPSTDTQYF
TRBV5-1	TRBD1	few	TRBJ2-1	TGCGCCAGCAGCCCTTGGACAGGGGGCATTCGGGATGAGCAGTTCTTC	CASSPWTGGIRDEQFF
TRBV5-1	NA	medium-sized	TRBJ2-1	TGCGCCAGCAGCTTGGCGGAGGGCGAGCAGTTCTTC	CASSLAEGEQFF
TRBV7-2	NA	NA	TRBJ2-7	TGTGCCAGCAGCTTAGCGGGAGCTTACGAGCAGTACTTC	CASSLAGAYEQYF
TRBV18	TRBD1	few	TRBJ1-4	TGTGCCAGCCAAGGGGGCCTGGGTGAAAAACTGTTTTTT	CASQGGLGEKLFF
TRBV15	TRBD1	large	TRBJ2-1	TGTGCCACCAGCAGAGACAGGGCTCAAGACAGGGTAAATGAGCAGTTCTTC	CATSRDRAQDRVNEQFF
TRBV5-1	NA	NA	TRBJ1-1	TGCGCCAGTTCTTATGACAGCGAACAGAACACTGAAGCTTTCTTT	CASSYDSEQNTEAFF
TRBV11-1	NA	large	TRBJ2-1	TGTGCCAGCAGCTTAGCGAGGGCCACTGAGCAGTTCTTC	CASSLARATEQFF
TRBV5-4	NA	medium-sized	TRBJ2-1	TGTGCCAGCAGCTTGCTCTTGGCTAGAACTTACAATGAGCAGTTCTTC	CASSLLLARTYNEQFF